The clone carrying this T cell receptor (beta chain) was counted between two and nine times. Its antigen remains unidentified. The CDR3 covers 14 residues. V dropped 1 base and J dropped 0 bases, with 8 bases sitting between them. Germline V gene lookup returns CDR1 SGHNT and CDR2 YYREEE (reference sequence). Both 60 Vbeta primers and 13 Jbeta primers went into the PCR. Original analysis: Counted up in a later analysis, unique TCR beta chains came to about 80 million, with about 9.9 million shared. Measured with immunoSEQ multiplex PCR; TCRdb has only the in-frame clones, and not every one. The V and J calls and the clone size are those of that table, but D and trimming were determined from the DNA. The sample holds 180,000 or so clones, over 65% seen once. The record originates from a study of cytomegalovirus exposure and HLA in healthy donors. Whole-study findings and limits: Confirmation was obtained in vitro that a few CMV-associated chains are specific for CMV antigens.

Sequenced: PBMCs. This receptor was taken from a man aged 18 to 30 in good health and CMV-seronegative. V gene TRBV5-4 combines with J gene TRBJ2-7, with D possibly TRBD2 on 5 matching bases. The CDR3 here is CASSLSAGSYEQYF. CDR3 nucleotides: TGTGCCAGCAGCTTGAGTGCGGGCTCCTACGAGCAGTACTTC.